This T cell receptor (beta chain) comes out of a study of Ad26.COV2.S vaccination and SARS-CoV-2 variants. About the research overall: Trial arm assignment for the donor was COV1001 Ad26.COV2.S. Regarding the study as a whole: Whether participants received vaccine or placebo, their non-spike TCR breadth was similar.

Germline V gives CDR1 LGHNA, CDR2 YNFKEQ. The ends were cut back, 0 bases at V and 5 bases at J, with 8 bases in the middle. This CDR3 spans 15 amino acids. As regards this clone: The antigen is unknown.

TCRdb keeps only in-frame clones here, not all; method: immunoSEQ multiplex PCR. This table holds about 350,000 clones, 75% to 90% found once. Regarding treatment: some 19 received Ad26.COV2.S at low or high dose, single or two shots; about 5 received placebo; per-sample allocation not given. The investigators took samples on day 63 after the first vaccine or placebo injection. The TCR originated in a person between 18 and 60 years old who received the Ad26.COV2.S COVID-19 vaccine or a placebo. The chain uses TRBV4-2 and TRBJ1-6; D call uncertain. The source was peripheral blood, collected in a trial of Ad26.COV2.S vaccine versus placebo. In DNA form, the CDR3 reads TGTGCCAGCAGCCAAGAGCTCGGAGATAATTCACCCCTCCACTTT. It translates to CASSQELGDNSPLHF.